This T cell receptor (beta chain) originates from a study of blood T cells in healthy people across ages. Findings and caveats of the study: Researchers said unsorted PBMCs prevented a conclusive naive versus antigen-experienced comparison.

J lost 1 base, V lost 5 bases, and 3 bases had no gene match. This CDR3 has 15 amino acids. Germline CDR1 is MNHEY and CDR2 is SVGAGI. This clonotype has a handful of counts. Its target is unknown. Alongside a J-beta primer mix, a sample-barcoded 5' primer served in a second PCR lasting roughly 7 to 12 cycles. TCRdb processed the 5' RACE reads anew with MiXCR; each CDR3 protein has one entry. The sample lists about 830,000 distinct CDR3 sequences, roughly 60% occurring once. The V and J genes are TRBV6-5 and TRBJ2-5, with 11 bases aligning to TRBD2. This clonotype was obtained from a young man in good health. Sequencing used blood. Here the CDR3 DNA reads TGTGCCAGCAGTGGGACTAGCGGCTCCCAAGAGACCCAGTACTTC. It specifies CASSGTSGSQETQYF.